These 15 T cell receptor beta chains came from one sample sequenced in a study of T cells in Graves' hyperthyroidism and ophthalmopathy (dated by TCRdb to the late 2010s). Library preparation used multiplex PCR. For sequencing, an Illumina HiSeq 2000 was employed. The TCR beta CDR3 regions were amplified from the RNA transcripts. For the first round of RT-PCR on the TCR CDR3, the HTBI primer set was used together with the Qiagen OneStep RT-PCR kit. TCRdb reanalyzed the raw reads on its own, using fastp at Q25 for trimming and MiXCR for clone calling, and kept in-frame beta chains. Rows with a matching CDR3 protein are joined into one entry that keeps the most common DNA and genes. The sample table lists about 380,000 distinct CDR3 sequences, about 14% of them with a count of one. The ten largest clones capture around a fifth of the sample. Sample: blood. The receptors originated from a woman in her twenties or thirties with Graves' ophthalmopathy.

The chain has TRBV19 and TRBJ2-7; D gene ambiguous. The CDR3 totals 13 residues. Trimming cost V 9 bases and J 3 bases, with 15 bases left between them. CDR1 and CDR2 from the germline V gene are LNHDA and SQIVND (reference sequence). The CDR3 reads CASAPKGFYEQYF. The CDR3 region has the DNA TGTGCCAGCGCCCCTAAGGGTTTCTACGAGCAGTACTTC.

A few counts support this clonotype. The CDR3 nucleotides read TGTGCCAGCACCCTTCCCGGGGTTAGGGTTCATGGCTACACCTTC. Translation gives CASTLPGVRVHGYTF. This chain links TRBV7-9 with TRBJ1-2; D uncertain. V was clipped by 7 bases and J by 6 bases, with 21 bases between them. There are 15 residues in the CDR3. Germline loops: CDR1 SEHNR, CDR2 FQNEAQ (reference sequence).

At least ten counts were recorded for this clonotype. The chain uses TRBV29-1 and TRBJ2-1, with a possible D match to TRBD2 (6 bases). Germline V gives CDR1 SQVTM, CDR2 ANQGSEA. The CDR3 has 14 amino acids. The V and J ends lost 4 bases and 5 bases respectively, with 15 bases between them. CDR3 sequence (DNA): TGCAGCGTTGTGAGGCTAGCGCATAACAATGAGCAGTTCTTC. Its protein product is CSVVRLAHNNEQFF.

This chain uses TRBV14 with TRBJ2-2; 9 positions match TRBD1. The CDR3 contains 17 residues. J lost 6 bases, V lost 0 bases, and 8 bases had no gene match. Germline lookup yields CDR1 SGHDN and CDR2 FVKESK. For the CDR3, the DNA is TGTGCCAGCAGCCAAGACTTCTACAGGGGGCTTTCCGGGGAGCTGTTTTTT. This codes for CASSQDFYRGLSGELFF.

To note about this clonotype: A much larger clone lies a single base off, so this may be a read error. The chain has TRBV2 and TRBJ2-5; D remains ambiguous. The V gene lost 7 bases and the J gene lost 5 bases, with 17 bases spanning the gap. This CDR3 has 14 amino acids. Germline V gene data show CDR1 as SNHLY and CDR2 as FYNNEI. CDR3 loop: CASNDRYARETQYF. DNA for the CDR3: TGTGCCAGCAACGATCGGTATGCAAGGGAGACCCAGTACTTC.

Many counts were recorded for this clonotype. This chain links TRBV2 with TRBJ2-5, with no clear D. This CDR3 comprises 12 residues. Trimming took 6 bases from V and 3 from J, leaving 8 bases between them. Per germline, CDR1 SNHLY and CDR2 FYNNEI. The CDR3 bases are TGTGCCAGCAGGGCTAGTAAAGAGACCCAGTACTTC. It encodes CASRASKETQYF.

This clonotype was seen many times. CDR3 nucleotides: TGTGCCAGCAGGACCTATAGGGTTCTCAACACTGAAGCTTTCTTT. Translating it yields CASRTYRVLNTEAFF. The rearrangement joins TRBV2 to TRBJ1-1; D gene unclear. V lost 6 bases and J lost 2, with 16 bases in between. Germline V CDR1 and CDR2: SNHLY, FYNNEI. This CDR3 has 15 residues.

This clonotype was found many times. The CDR3, as DNA: TGTGCCAGCAGAAAAAGGGGTATGAACACTGAAGCTTTCTTT. Protein sequence: CASRKRGMNTEAFF. The genes are TRBV2 and TRBJ1-1, with D perhaps TRBD1 (5 bases). Trimming removed 6 bases from V and 0 bases from J, with 11 bases in between. Germline V gives CDR1 SNHLY, CDR2 FYNNEI. This CDR3 is 14 amino acids long.

This clonotype was detected many times. The chain joins TRBV6-1 to TRBJ1-5, with 8 positions matching TRBD1. The CDR3 is made up of 15 amino acids. With 6 bases clipped from V and 4 bases from J, the junction kept 8 bases outside the gene matches. The V gene's germline CDR1 is MNHNS and CDR2 SASEGT. The CDR3 sequence: CASSLDRGGNQPQHF. CDR3 DNA sequence: TGTGCCAGCAGCCTCGACAGGGGCGGGAATCAGCCCCAGCATTTT.

The V gene is TRBV9, the J gene TRBJ2-3; D not resolved. The germline V gene encodes CDR1 SGDLS and CDR2 YYNGEE. V was shortened by 2 bases and J by 3 bases, with 10 bases between the two germline ends. This CDR3 spans 14 amino acids. CDR3 bases: TGTGCCAGCAGCGTCTCACCGATGACAGATACGCAGTATTTT. Protein sequence: CASSVSPMTDTQYF. Full variable domain (rest looked up from reference TRBV9 and TRBJ2-3): DSGVTQTPKHLITATGQRVTLRCSPRSGDLSVYWYQQSLDQGLQFLIQYYNGEERAKGNILERFSAQQFPDLHSELNLSSLELGDSALYFCASSVSPMTDTQYFGPGTRLTVL.

This clonotype was detected only a few times. The rearrangement links TRBV6-1 to TRBJ2-3; D possibly corresponds to TRBD2 (6 bases). Germline assignment: CDR1 MNHNS and CDR2 SASEGT. Trimming stripped 5 bases from V and 1 base from J, with 16 bases between. The CDR3 loop spans 16 amino acids. CDR3 nucleotide sequence: TGTGCCAGCAGTCCTGATGGGGGGACCGGCACAGATACGCAGTATTTT. It codes for CASSPDGGTGTDTQYF.

This clonotype was counted ten times or more. J is TRBJ2-7 and V is TRBV2, with D perhaps given as TRBD1 or TRBD2 (5 bases each). Germline V lookup: CDR1 SNHLY, CDR2 FYNNEI. The CDR3 loop spans 14 amino acids. V dropped 5 bases and J dropped 6 bases, with 17 bases sitting between them. CDR3 protein: CASSTIREGSEQYF. DNA of the CDR3: TGTGCCAGCAGTACCATCAGGGAAGGGAGCGAGCAGTACTTC.

This clonotype was recorded a few times. The chain couples TRBV4-2 to TRBJ2-7, with 9 bases lining up with TRBD2. The length of the CDR3 is 15 residues. Germline V lookup: CDR1 LGHNA, CDR2 YNFKEQ. The ends lost 1 base at V and 2 bases at J; junction bases unmatched: 3. The CDR3 nucleotides read TGTGCCAGCAGCCAAGCAATAGCGGGGGCCTACGAGCAGTACTTC. It is translated as CASSQAIAGAYEQYF.

The table lists this clonotype with many counts. The chain is built from TRBV28 and TRBJ1-2; 9 nucleotides agree with TRBD1. The CDR3 length is 14 residues. V trimming: 3 bases; J trimming: 6 bases; junction bases outside the gene matches: 5. Germline V CDR1 and CDR2: MDHEN, SYDVKM. In DNA, the CDR3 is TGTGCCAGCAGTTTCCCCGGACAGGGGCATGGCTACACCTTC. It translates to CASSFPGQGHGYTF.

This clonotype was observed at least ten times. The chain couples TRBV29-1 to TRBJ2-5, with 8 nucleotides matching TRBD1. Germline CDR1 and CDR2: SQVTM and ANQGSEA. J was trimmed by 1 base and V by 2 bases; bases with no gene match: 12. This CDR3 spans 17 amino acids. CDR3 amino acids: CSVERERTGTIQETQYF. The CDR3 nucleotides are TGCAGCGTTGAACGTGAACGGACAGGGACGATCCAAGAGACCCAGTACTTC.